Listed here is a single T cell receptor (beta chain). This clonotype occurred a few times. Its antigen is still unknown. No base quality information exists; no much larger clone differs at one position. TCR beta CDR3 regions were amplified from RNA transcripts. A first-round RT-PCR of the TCR CDR3 used the HTBI primer set with the Qiagen OneStep RT-PCR kit. A second multiplex PCR round built the libraries, followed by size selection and purification. The libraries were sequenced on an Illumina HiSeq2000 using paired-end 100 bp reads. In the authors' own workflow: SOAPnuke was used to process the raw data, with reads discarded if the reads contained adapters or uncalled bases, had a mean Phred below 15, or lacked an exact constant-primer or identifier match. High-quality paired reads were merged using COPE v1.2.5, and each unique nucleotide sequence was defined as a clonotype. MiTCR v1.1 was used to align clonotypes to the IMGT TRBV, TRBD and TRBJ reference segments. The analysis was restricted to V-J combinations with a frequency above 0.0001, which together covered approximately 99% of the repertoires. A TCS score was defined as the ratio of F50 (clonal expansion) to E x V (chaos), with BLOSUM62-based TCRdist applied between CDR3 peptides within each V-J. Welch's t-statistics and random forest reduced around 520 V-J features to under 15, which were used in a naive Bayes classifier (R e1071). In-frame beta chains were kept once TCRdb had trimmed the public reads at Q25 with fastp and called clones with MiXCR. A single entry per CDR3 protein holds the most common genes and DNA from its merged rows. TCRdb, rather than the study authors, made the V and J calls. In all, the sample holds approximately 520,000 distinct CDR3 sequences, and 24% of those were seen once. Together, the top ten hold about 11% of the sample.

Ophthalmopathy patients had moderately to severely active disease, Clinical Activity Score of at least 3, NOSPECS grade of at least 4, and duration under 3 months. Exclusion was applied to patients with uncontrolled infections, other autoimmune diseases, pregnancy or lactation. Diagnoses relied on clinical symptoms, serum thyroxine and TRAb, thyroid ultrasound and orbital computed tomography. Ficoll-Paque density gradient centrifugation was used to isolate PBMCs from under 11 ml of fresh peripheral blood. Total RNA was extracted using Trizol reagent, and RNA quality was assessed on an Agilent 2100 Bioanalyzer. These data originate in a study of T cells in Graves' hyperthyroidism and ophthalmopathy (dated 2019 in TCRdb). Study-level background: Peripheral blood samples were taken at initial diagnosis, before any treatment was given. To identify distinguishing TCR V-J signatures, a discovery cohort of around 100 patients was used, comprising 43 with Graves' ophthalmopathy and some 57 with stable Graves' hyperthyroidism. An independent validation cohort of fewer than 20 hyperthyroidism patients and 17 patients who later progressed to ophthalmopathy tested prospective prediction of ophthalmopathy. The roughly 100 discovery patients were randomly split 7:3 into training and test sets. Thyroid tissue and blood T-cell repertoires from roughly 6 Graves' hyperthyroidism patients were also compared in the study. After sampling, hyperthyroidism patients received methimazole starting at 30 mg daily, and ophthalmopathy patients received high-dose intravenous methylprednisolone. TCR Vbeta CDR3 sequencing of some 140 peripheral blood samples (roughly 41 ophthalmopathy, over 70 hyperthyroidism and roughly 17 progressor patients) is reported in the paper.

The paper as a whole reports these results and caveats: No statistical method was used to fix the sample size in advance, and group allocation was not hidden from the investigators. Ophthalmopathy was separated from stable hyperthyroidism by a 13 V-J signature model, with approximately 90% sensitivity and about 81% specificity obtained in cross-validation and 80%/75% obtained in testing. In validation, the model predicted progression to ophthalmopathy with roughly 66% sensitivity and less than 80% specificity, a median of roughly seven months before onset. Blood samples also contained most of the expanded thyroid clonotypes (frequency above 0.001), which suggests that blood repertoires may reflect thyroid immune responses.

CDR1 and CDR2 are read off the germline V gene as KGHDR and SFDVKD. V sheds 2 bases and J sheds 4 bases, leaving 10 bases between their ends. Spanning cysteine to phenylalanine, the CDR3 consists of 14 amino acids. The entry retains the CDR3 DNA only, 42 bases that are in frame from base 1. The sequence was obtained from a young woman with Graves' ophthalmopathy. The sequence joins TRBV24-1 to TRBJ1-2; the D gene is unclear. The specimen sequenced was blood. CDR3 loop: CATSDSGKIYGYTF. The sequence in DNA is TGTGCCACCAGTGATTCGGGCAAAATCTATGGCTACACCTTC.